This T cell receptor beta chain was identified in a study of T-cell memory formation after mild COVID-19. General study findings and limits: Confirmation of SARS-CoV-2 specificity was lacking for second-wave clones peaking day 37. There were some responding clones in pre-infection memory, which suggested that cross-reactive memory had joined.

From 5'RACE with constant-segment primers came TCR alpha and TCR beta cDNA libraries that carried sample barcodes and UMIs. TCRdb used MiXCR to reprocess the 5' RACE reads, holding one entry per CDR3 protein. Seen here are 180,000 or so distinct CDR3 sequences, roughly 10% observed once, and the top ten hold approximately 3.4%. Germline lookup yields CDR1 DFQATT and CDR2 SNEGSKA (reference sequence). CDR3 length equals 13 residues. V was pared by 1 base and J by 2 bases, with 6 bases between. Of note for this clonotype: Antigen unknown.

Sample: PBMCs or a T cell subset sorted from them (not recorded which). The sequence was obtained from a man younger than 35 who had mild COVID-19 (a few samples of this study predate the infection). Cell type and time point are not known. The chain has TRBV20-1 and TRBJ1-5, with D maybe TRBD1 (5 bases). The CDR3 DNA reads TGCAGTGCTAGAGGGGGGGGCAATCAGCCCCAGCATTTT. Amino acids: CSARGGGNQPQHF.